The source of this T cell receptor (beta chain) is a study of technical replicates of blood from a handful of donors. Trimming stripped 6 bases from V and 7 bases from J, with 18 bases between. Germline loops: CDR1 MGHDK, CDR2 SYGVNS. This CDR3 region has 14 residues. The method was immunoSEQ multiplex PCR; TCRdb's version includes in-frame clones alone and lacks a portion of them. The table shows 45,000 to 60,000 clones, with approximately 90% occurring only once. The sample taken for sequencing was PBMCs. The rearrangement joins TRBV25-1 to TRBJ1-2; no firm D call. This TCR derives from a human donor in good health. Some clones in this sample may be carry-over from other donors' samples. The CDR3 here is CASSATMTLSGYTF. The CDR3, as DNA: TGTGCCAGCAGCGCGACAATGACCCTGAGTGGCTACACCTTC.